Listed below are T cell receptor beta chains from one sample, sequenced in a study of Graves' ophthalmopathy and Graves' hyperthyroidism. Via MiXCR, TCRdb re-called the multiplex PCR reads, giving one row per CDR3 protein. The table shows 900,000 to 1,200,000 distinct CDR3 sequences, with about 36% occurring only once. Sequenced: peripheral blood or thyroid tissue (not recorded which). These receptors were collected from an adult man with Graves' hyperthyroidism. Each CDR3 is given with its conserved first and last residue. D genes are given only for firm matches. Only part of the rows carry a size: once, few, many, or a class if the clone is expanded.

DNA: TGTGCCAGCAGCTTGGACAGGGGGCGACCCTACGAGCAGTACTTC
CDR3: CASSLDRGRPYEQYF
D: TRBD1
J: TRBJ2-7
size: many
V: TRBV5-5

DNA: TGTGCCACCCAATCCGGTAGCAACGAGCAGTACTTC
CDR3: CATQSGSNEQYF
D: -
J: TRBJ2-7
size: -
V: TRBV10-3

DNA: TGTGCCAGCGAGGGATGGGGAAACACTGAAGCTTTCTTT
CDR3: CASEGWGNTEAFF
D: -
J: TRBJ1-1
size: few
V: TRBV6-1

DNA: TGTGCCAGCAGTTACTCTGAGGGGCCCGGGGAGCTGTTTTTT
CDR3: CASSYSEGPGELFF
D: -
J: TRBJ2-2
size: few
V: TRBV6-5

DNA: TGTGCCAGCAGTGCCATGGACACCCATGAAAAACTGTTTTTT
CDR3: CASSAMDTHEKLFF
D: -
J: TRBJ1-4
size: few
V: TRBV25-1

DNA: TGTGCCAGCAGCTTAAGAATGCCGGGGGAACGGGCACCCCTCCACTTT
CDR3: CASSLRMPGERAPLHF
D: -
J: TRBJ1-6
size: -
V: TRBV11-2

DNA: TGTGCCACCGGGGGGGGAATACAGGGGCGGTTCGAGCAGTACTTC
CDR3: CATGGGIQGRFEQYF
D: -
J: TRBJ2-7
size: few
V: TRBV28

DNA: TGTGCCAGCAGTCCCACCCTGGAAGCGGGGACCCTCAGCTCCCAGTACTTC
CDR3: CASSPTLEAGTLSSQYF
D: TRBD2
J: TRBJ2-5
size: -
V: TRBV2

DNA: TGCGCCAGCAGTCTCACTAGCGGGGTTGGGGCCAACGTCCTGACTTTC
CDR3: CASSLTSGVGANVLTF
D: TRBD2
J: TRBJ2-6
size: few
V: TRBV7-9

DNA: TGTGCCACCAGCAGTTATTGGTACTACGAGCAGTACTTC
CDR3: CATSSYWYYEQYF
D: -
J: TRBJ2-7
size: -
V: TRBV15

DNA: TGCGCCAGCAGCGGGGGACTAGCGGGGAACACCGGGGAGCTGTTTTTT
CDR3: CASSGGLAGNTGELFF
D: TRBD2
J: TRBJ2-2
size: -
V: TRBV5-1

DNA: TGCAGTGCTTCGAGACAGGGCGGCGGCAATCAGCCCCAGCATTTT
CDR3: CSASRQGGGNQPQHF
D: TRBD1
J: TRBJ1-5
size: -
V: TRBV20-1

DNA: TGTGCCATCACCAACAGGGGGGCGAACACCGGGGAGCTGTTTTTT
CDR3: CAITNRGANTGELFF
D: TRBD1
J: TRBJ2-2
size: few
V: TRBV10-3

DNA: TGCAGCGTTGGTTACCAATATGGCTACACTGAAGCTTTCTTT
CDR3: CSVGYQYGYTEAFF
D: -
J: TRBJ1-1
size: few
V: TRBV29-1

DNA: TGCAGCGTTGTGCGGTTCAGTACAGATACGCAGTATTTT
CDR3: CSVVRFSTDTQYF
D: -
J: TRBJ2-3
size: -
V: TRBV29-1

DNA: TGTGCCAGTAGTATAGTCGGGTACACCGGGGAGCTGTTTTTT
CDR3: CASSIVGYTGELFF
D: -
J: TRBJ2-2
size: -
V: TRBV19

DNA: TGTGCCAGCGGGACCCGGGACAGCTATGGCTACACCTTC
CDR3: CASGTRDSYGYTF
D: TRBD1
J: TRBJ1-2
size: few
V: TRBV27

DNA: TGTGCCAGCAGAATCAGGGAAGAGACCCAGTACTTC
CDR3: CASRIREETQYF
D: -
J: TRBJ2-5
size: many
V: TRBV6-6

DNA: TGTGCCAGCAGCGGGACAGCCCCAAGTGAGACCCAGTACTTC
CDR3: CASSGTAPSETQYF
D: -
J: TRBJ2-5
size: -
V: TRBV9

DNA: TGTGCCAGCAGTGAATTTATTTTCGTCGGCTTACCTAGCACAGATACGCAGTATTTT
CDR3: CASSEFIFVGLPSTDTQYF
D: -
J: TRBJ2-3
size: -
V: TRBV10-3

DNA: TGTGCCAGCAGTGACGTGTTGACGACCCAGTACTTC
CDR3: CASSDVLTTQYF
D: -
J: TRBJ2-5
size: -
V: TRBV2

DNA: TGTGCCAGCAGGGAGATTCAGGGTCTGAATGGCTACACCTTC
CDR3: CASREIQGLNGYTF
D: -
J: TRBJ1-2
size: few
V: TRBV7-2

DNA: TGTGCCAGCAGCTTAGGCTGGCTCAGGGGTTCTGGAAACACCATATATTTT
CDR3: CASSLGWLRGSGNTIYF
D: -
J: TRBJ1-3
size: -
V: TRBV11-2

DNA: TGTGCCAGCAGTTATGGGCACCTACAGGGGGGTGGCTACACCTTC
CDR3: CASSYGHLQGGGYTF
D: TRBD1
J: TRBJ1-2
size: -
V: TRBV6-5

DNA: TGTGCCAGTAGTATAGTTGGGTCCCGCAATCAGCCCCAGCATTTT
CDR3: CASSIVGSRNQPQHF
D: -
J: TRBJ1-5
size: many
V: TRBV19

DNA: TGCAGCGTTGGGGTCGAGTCAGGGGGCCACACCTTC
CDR3: CSVGVESGGHTF
D: TRBD1
J: TRBJ1-2
size: many
V: TRBV29-1

DNA: TGCAGTGCTCCAGGGGTCTACGAGCAGTACTTC
CDR3: CSAPGVYEQYF
D: -
J: TRBJ2-7
size: many
V: TRBV20-1

DNA: TGTGCCAGCAGTCCTGGGGGGGCCTATAATTCACCCCTCCACTTT
CDR3: CASSPGGAYNSPLHF
D: -
J: TRBJ1-6
size: many
V: TRBV6-6

DNA: TGTGCCAGCAGCTCCCGGGTCGGGCAGGGCGCTGAAGCTTTCTTT
CDR3: CASSSRVGQGAEAFF
D: -
J: TRBJ1-1
size: many
V: TRBV7-8

DNA: TGCAGCGTGGGGGAGGGGACCGGGGAGCTGTTTTTT
CDR3: CSVGEGTGELFF
D: TRBD2
J: TRBJ2-2
size: -
V: TRBV29-1

DNA: TGCAGTACATCGGACAGGGCGGCCGGGCAGCCCCAGCATTTT
CDR3: CSTSDRAAGQPQHF
D: TRBD1
J: TRBJ1-5
size: -
V: TRBV20-1

DNA: TGTGCCAGCAGCGTACCCAAGACAGGGGTCTTAACTGAAGCTTTCTTT
CDR3: CASSVPKTGVLTEAFF
D: TRBD1
J: TRBJ1-1
size: few
V: TRBV9

DNA: TGCAGCGCCCGAAGAGTGGGGGAAGTTGACTATGGCTACACCTTC
CDR3: CSARRVGEVDYGYTF
D: -
J: TRBJ1-2
size: -
V: TRBV29-1

DNA: TGTGCCAGCAGCGCCCCGGGACAGGGAGACTATGGCTACACCTTC
CDR3: CASSAPGQGDYGYTF
D: TRBD1
J: TRBJ1-2
size: few
V: TRBV7-2

DNA: TGTGCCAGCAGCCAAGATCCGAGCTCCTACGAGCAGTACTTC
CDR3: CASSQDPSSYEQYF
D: -
J: TRBJ2-7
size: few
V: TRBV14

DNA: TGCAGTGCTAGAGAAACCGGGACCCAACGAGACACTGAAGCTTTCTTT
CDR3: CSARETGTQRDTEAFF
D: -
J: TRBJ1-1
size: many
V: TRBV20-1

DNA: TGTGCCAGCAGTGCACGCGGGACTAGCGGGACCCACAATGAGCAGTTCTTC
CDR3: CASSARGTSGTHNEQFF
D: TRBD2
J: TRBJ2-1
size: -
V: TRBV25-1

DNA: TGTGCCAGCAGCGGACTGTGGTCCTACGAGCAGTACTTC
CDR3: CASSGLWSYEQYF
D: -
J: TRBJ2-7
size: -
V: TRBV14

DNA: TGCAGTCCGCTCCCCCCCCGGACAGGGAACTATGGCTACACCTTC
CDR3: CSPLPPRTGNYGYTF
D: TRBD1
J: TRBJ1-2
size: many
V: TRBV20-1

DNA: TGTGCCAGCAGGGCCACTAGCAACGAGCAGTACTTC
CDR3: CASRATSNEQYF
D: -
J: TRBJ2-7
size: many
V: TRBV7-9

DNA: TGTGCCAGCAGCATGACAGTCTCGGTCACCGGGGAGGTGTTTTTT
CDR3: CASSMTVSVTGEVFF
D: -
J: TRBJ2-2
size: -
V: TRBV5-6

DNA: TGTGCCAGCAGCTCCCAGGACGGTGAAGAGACCCAGTACTTC
CDR3: CASSSQDGEETQYF
D: -
J: TRBJ2-5
size: many
V: TRBV11-2

DNA: TGTGCCAGCAGCGACGGGCCCCATCAGCCCCAGCATTTT
CDR3: CASSDGPHQPQHF
D: -
J: TRBJ1-5
size: -
V: TRBV6-5

DNA: TGTGCCAGCAGCTTAAGCACAGGGGAATATGGCTACACCTTC
CDR3: CASSLSTGEYGYTF
D: TRBD1
J: TRBJ1-2
size: -
V: TRBV11-2